Sequencing of this TCR beta chain was carried out in a study of cytomegalovirus exposure and HLA in healthy donors. Study as a whole: In a previous analysis, 95 million to 130 million unique TCR beta sequences were found from approximately 180 million T cells. Findings of the study overall: Cytomegalovirus-associated status was assigned to 150 to 200 TCR beta chains. A later analysis showed HLA-associated TCR beta chains outstripping equally common others in clonal expansion. A few of the chains that were CMV-associated were confirmed in vitro to be specific for CMV antigens.

Regarding this clone: Its target is unknown.

CDR3 length: 17 residues. With 8 bases clipped from V and 4 bases from J, the junction kept 14 bases outside the gene matches. Germline loops: CDR1 MDHEN, CDR2 SYDVKM. PCR employed 60 Vbeta and 13 Jbeta primers. This table comes from immunoSEQ multiplex PCR, and its TCRdb copy is limited to in-frame clones, with some not included. Among 70,000 to 90,000 clones listed, 75% were seen once. The chain has TRBV28 and TRBJ2-4; 10 bases match TRBD2. The TCR comes from a man aged 40-49 years in good health and CMV-seronegative. The sequenced sample consisted of PBMCs. The CDR3 region is CASVSPAGGPGKNIQYF. The CDR3 region has the DNA TGTGCCAGCGTCAGCCCAGCGGGAGGGCCGGGTAAAAACATTCAGTACTTC.